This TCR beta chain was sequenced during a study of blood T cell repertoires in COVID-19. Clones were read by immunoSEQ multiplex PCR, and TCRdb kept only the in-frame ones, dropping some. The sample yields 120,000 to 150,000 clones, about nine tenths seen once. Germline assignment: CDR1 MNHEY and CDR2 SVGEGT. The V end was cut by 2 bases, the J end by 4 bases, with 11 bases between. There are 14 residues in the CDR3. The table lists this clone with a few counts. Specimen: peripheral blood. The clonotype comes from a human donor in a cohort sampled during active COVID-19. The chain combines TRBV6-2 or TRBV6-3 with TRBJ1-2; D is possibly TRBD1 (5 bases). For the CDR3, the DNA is TGTGCCAGCAGTTACCGAGGACACTTCTATGGCTACACCTTC. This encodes CASSYRGHFYGYTF.